This passage covers 22 T cell receptor beta chains from one sample sequenced in a study of cytomegalovirus exposure and HLA in healthy donors. Amplification used 60 Vbeta primers and 13 Jbeta primers. Only in-frame clones appear in the TCRdb table, and some are missing; sequencing was by immunoSEQ multiplex PCR. This sample has about 140,000 clones, with nearly 80% found just once. Sequenced material: PBMCs. All receptors come from a male donor in good health and CMV-seronegative.

V gene TRBV7-6 combines with J gene TRBJ2-5; D not certain. Germline values: CDR1 SGHVS, CDR2 FNYEAQ. CDR3 length equals 17 residues. V shed 6 bases and J shed 1 base, with 21 bases lying between them. The CDR3 loop reads CASSPTTPGDFQETQYF. The DNA of the CDR3 is TGTGCCAGCAGTCCAACTACCCCCGGAGACTTCCAAGAGACCCAGTACTTC.

This clone appeared once. The CDR3 spells CASSVGTSGVETQYF. DNA of the CDR3: TGTGCCAGCAGCGTAGGGACTAGCGGGGTAGAGACCCAGTACTTC. The chain has TRBV9 and TRBJ2-5; 12 positions match TRBD2. The germline V gene has CDR1 SGDLS and CDR2 YYNGEE. V lost 0 bases, J lost 4 bases, and 1 base stayed unmatched. The CDR3 is made up of 15 amino acids.

This rearrangement joins TRBV2 to TRBJ2-7; no firm D call. The CDR3 has 13 residues. Trimming shortened V by 3 bases and J by 6 bases, and 12 bases separated the two germline ends. Germline V gene sequence: CDR1 SNHLY, CDR2 FYNNEI. CDR3 protein: CASSESSLAEQYF. The CDR3 DNA sequence: TGTGCCAGCAGTGAGTCCAGTCTGGCCGAGCAGTACTTC.

This clone was seen a few times. This chain uses TRBV28 with TRBJ1-2; D is uncertain. The germline gives CDR1 MDHEN, CDR2 SYDVKM. This CDR3 has 13 amino acids. The V end lost 7 bases, the J end lost 8 bases, and 17 bases lay between the germline ends. The CDR3 coding sequence is TGTGCCAGCACCTCGAGTGAAATCTGGGGCTACACCTTC. Encoded protein: CASTSSEIWGYTF.

V is TRBV6-5 and J is TRBJ2-1; 7 nucleotides match TRBD2. Germline V CDR1 and CDR2: MNHEY, SVGAGI. The CDR3 extends over 15 amino acids. J lost 2 bases, V lost 6 bases, and 7 bases had no gene match. CDR3 residues: CASSQSRGAYNEQFF. In nucleotides, the CDR3 is TGTGCCAGCAGCCAGTCTCGGGGGGCCTACAATGAGCAGTTCTTC.

V and J are TRBV6-5 and TRBJ2-2; TRBD2 matches at 7 bases. V lost 6 bases and J lost 1; bases outside the gene matches: 5. The CDR3 consists of 15 residues. CDR1 is MNHEY and CDR2 is SVGAGI in the germline V gene. CDR3 DNA sequence: TGTGCCAGCAGGGGGGGGTCAGGGAACACCGGGGAGCTGTTTTTT. Translation: CASRGGSGNTGELFF.

V gene TRBV29-1 combines with J gene TRBJ2-7; D may be TRBD2 (7 bases). V gave up 3 bases and J gave up 7 bases, with 16 bases separating them. The CDR3 sequence is 13 residues long. Germline CDR1 reads SQVTM; CDR2 reads ANQGSEA. The CDR3 region has the DNA TGCAGCGTTGATGGCGGGGGCGCGGGGGAGCAGTACTTC. The encoded protein is CSVDGGGAGEQYF.

The rearrangement uses TRBV19 and TRBJ1-2, with D tentatively TRBD1 (5 bases). This CDR3 spans 13 amino acids. Germline V CDR1 and CDR2: LNHDA, SQIVND (reference sequence). V dropped 3 bases and J dropped 7 bases, with 12 bases sitting between them. The CDR3 region has the DNA TGTGCCAGTAGTATGGGGCAGGGAGGTGGCTACACCTTC. It codes for CASSMGQGGGYTF.

CDR3 in DNA: TGTGCCAGTAACAGGGGGGTTCGTCAAGAGACCCAGTACTTC. This encodes CASNRGVRQETQYF. J is TRBJ2-5 and V is TRBV19, with 8 bases matching TRBD1. The CDR3 has 14 residues. Germline assignment: CDR1 LNHDA and CDR2 SQIVND (reference sequence). J lost 2 bases, V lost 7 bases, and 6 bases had no gene match.

The chain uses TRBV15 and TRBJ2-7; D is unclear. This CDR3 comprises 14 residues. V was pared by 0 bases and J by 2 bases, with 8 bases between. The germline CDR1 and CDR2 sequences are LNHNV and YYDKDF (reference sequence). CDR3 nucleotides: TGTGCCACCAGCAGAGATTGGCAGGCCTACGAGCAGTACTTC. Translated, it gives CATSRDWQAYEQYF.

The chain uses TRBV29-1 and TRBJ1-1; D remains unclear. Per germline, CDR1 SQVTM and CDR2 ANQGSEA. CDR3 size: 10 residues. V was trimmed by 3 bases and J by 10 bases, leaving 9 bases between them. CDR3 sequence: CSVEAERAFF. CDR3 DNA: TGCAGCGTTGAGGCGGAGCGAGCTTTCTTT.

V and J are TRBV9 and TRBJ2-1; D is possibly TRBD2 (7 bases). CDR3 length equals 16 residues. Germline values: CDR1 SGDLS, CDR2 YYNGEE. Trimming shortened V by 0 bases and J by 2 bases, and 12 bases separated the two germline ends. The CDR3 here is CASSVVSGGPYNEQFF. For the CDR3, the DNA is TGTGCCAGCAGCGTAGTATCGGGGGGCCCCTACAATGAGCAGTTCTTC.

This chain links TRBV21-1 with TRBJ1-2; TRBD1 is taken as the D call from the table, unchecked against the DNA. TRBV21-1 counts as a pseudogene. The CDR3 has 16 amino acids. CDR3 bases: TGTGCCAGCAGGCACCCGGGACAGGGGAAGGGTATTAGCTACACCTTC. Its translation: CASRHPGQGKGISYTF.

The V call is TRBV9, the J call TRBJ1-3; D unclear. The CDR3 consists of 14 residues. Germline V lookup: CDR1 SGDLS, CDR2 YYNGEE. Trimming took off 2 bases at V and 0 bases at J, with 6 bases between the two ends. CDR3 region: CASSVVSSGNTIYF. The CDR3 DNA reads TGTGCCAGCAGCGTCGTCAGCTCTGGAAACACCATATATTTT.

This chain joins TRBV7-9 and TRBJ2-2, with D maybe TRBD2 (6 bases). Germline loops: CDR1 SEHNR, CDR2 FQNEAQ (reference sequence). The CDR3 contains 14 residues. Trimming shortened V by 4 bases and J by 7 bases, and 13 bases separated the two germline ends. The DNA for the CDR3 is TGTGCCAGCAGCTCTTGGGACTGGGTCGGGGAGCTGTTTTTT. This encodes CASSSWDWVGELFF.

V usage is TRBV27 and J usage is TRBJ2-4, with D maybe TRBD2 (6 bases). This CDR3 is built from 15 residues. V was pared by 3 bases and J by 5 bases, with 14 bases between. Germline CDR1 MNHEY, CDR2 SMNVEV (reference sequence). The CDR3 spells CASSFFGGLENIQYF. CDR3 nucleotide sequence: TGTGCCAGCAGTTTTTTCGGGGGTCTGGAAAACATTCAGTACTTC.

The rearrangement joins TRBV7-2 to TRBJ2-1, with TRBD1 matching over 10 bases. Losses at the gene ends were 1 base for V and 1 base for J; bases not matched to a gene: 1. The V gene's germline CDR1 is SGHTA and CDR2 FQGNSA. The CDR3 contains 16 residues. The CDR3 spells CASSLVGQGSYNEQFF. CDR3 DNA: TGTGCCAGCAGCTTAGTGGGACAGGGGTCCTACAATGAGCAGTTCTTC.

V is TRBV7-3 and J is TRBJ1-2, with 9 bases matching TRBD1. Germline assignment: CDR1 SGHTA and CDR2 FQGTGA. The CDR3 loop spans 13 amino acids. The V segment lost 4 bases and the J segment 4 bases; nucleotides outside the gene matches: 1. CDR3 bases: TGTGCCAGCAGCTCGACAGGGGGCTATGGCTACACCTTC. The encoded protein is CASSSTGGYGYTF.

This clone was observed a single time. The chain combines TRBV27 with TRBJ2-7, with 8 bases identical to TRBD2. The trim removed 3 bases at V and 4 bases at J, leaving 8 bases unmatched. The CDR3 runs to 15 residues. Germline-derived CDR1 and CDR2 are MNHEY and SMNVEV (reference sequence). The CDR3 DNA reads as TGTGCCAGCAGTTTCTTTGGGACTAGATCTTACGAGCAGTACTTC. Protein: CASSFFGTRSYEQYF.

This clone was counted a single time. The V call is TRBV6-1, the J call TRBJ1-5; 7 positions agree with TRBD1. Germline V CDR1 and CDR2: MNHNS, SASEGT. The CDR3 is 13 residues long. With V trimmed by 8 bases and J by 3 bases, 4 bases remained unmatched. As DNA, the CDR3 is TGTGCCAGCGGGGACAGCTTCAATCAGCCCCAGCATTTT. This sequence encodes CASGDSFNQPQHF.

CDR3 loop: CASSPWTDNTEAFF. The CDR3 nucleotides read TGTGCCAGCAGCCCATGGACAGACAACACTGAAGCTTTCTTT. The rearrangement uses TRBV7-9 and TRBJ1-1; D possibly corresponds to TRBD1 (6 bases). Per germline, CDR1 SEHNR and CDR2 FQNEAQ (reference sequence). V was trimmed by 5 bases and J by 2 bases, leaving 12 bases between them. This CDR3 spans 14 amino acids.

V usage is TRBV6-5 and J usage is TRBJ2-7, with TRBD1 identical over 7 bases. After removal of 6 bases from V and 1 base from J, the junction contained 9 bases not matched to a gene. CDR1 is MNHEY, CDR2 SVGAGI, per germline. This CDR3 contains 15 residues. CDR3 protein: CASRSRGSRSYEQYF. CDR3 sequence (DNA): TGTGCCAGCAGGAGCAGGGGGAGTAGGTCCTACGAGCAGTACTTC.